This is a list of T cell receptor beta chains from one sample in a study of shared clonotypes between healthy human individuals. Assay used: immunoSEQ multiplex PCR; TCRdb lists only in-frame clones, some missing. This table has 550,000 to 850,000 clones, around two thirds appearing once. The sample comprised memory CD4+ T cells sorted from blood. The receptors come from a woman aged 30 to 39 in good health. CDR3s leave out the opening cysteine and the closing phenylalanine or tryptophan.

>TRBJ2-3|TRBV5-1
ASSYGQGPSTDTQY
>TRBJ2-7|TRBV11-2
ASSGLGLAYEQY
>TRBJ2-7|TRBV19
ASSMGYEQY
>TRBJ2-7|TRBV5-1
ASRDRQGAYEQY
>TRBJ2-1|TRBV19
ASRNLAGVGDEQF
>TRBJ2-7|TRBV27
ASSTGTSSLKQY
>TRBJ2-3|TRBV10-1
ASSSPGLAGDGTDTQY
>TRBJ1-1|TRBV19
ASRQSLGTFNTEAF
>TRBJ2-3|TRBV5-1
ASSLESGSRTDTQY
>TRBJ2-3|TRBV6-1
ASSPRPVRGDTQY
>TRBJ1-3|TRBV7-9
ASSLAQPGSGNTIY
>TRBJ1-5|TRBV28
ASSFSGFNQPQH
>TRBJ2-5|TRBV5-1
ASSVLTGYQETQY
>TRBJ1-5|TRBV5-4
ASSLVGQGGVQPQH
>TRBJ1-1|TRBV19
ASGTGGTNTEAF
>TRBJ2-3|TRBV5-1
ASSLITGGSAVAQY
>TRBJ2-7|TRBV28
ASNTGTAVYEQY